This entry features one T cell receptor (beta chain) sequence. The sequenced template was RNA, covering the TCR beta CDR3 region. Second-round multiplex PCR came after a first-round RT-PCR that employed HTBI primers. Via MiXCR, TCRdb re-called the multiplex PCR reads, giving one row per CDR3 protein. This sample has a few hundred thousand distinct CDR3 sequences; about two fifths occur once, and the top ten carry roughly 4%. These data are taken from a study of Graves' ophthalmopathy and Graves' hyperthyroidism. Study-wide context: No ophthalmopathy within 18 months of follow-up signified stable hyperthyroidism.

This CDR3 is built from 13 residues. V dropped 1 base and J dropped 8 bases, with 11 bases sitting between them. Germline V lookup: CDR1 SGHVS, CDR2 FNYEAQ. The clonotype originates from an adult man with Graves' hyperthyroidism. The J gene is TRBJ2-5, the V gene TRBV7-6, with no clear D. Input material: peripheral blood or thyroid tissue (not recorded which). Here the CDR3 DNA reads TGTGCCAGCAGCTTAGGCAAGTCCCAAACCCAGTACTTC. It codes for CASSLGKSQTQYF. The whole variable domain, remainder taken from reference TRBV7-6 and TRBJ2-5, is GAGVSQSPRYKVTKRGQDVALRCDPISGHVSLYWYRQALGQGPEFLTYFNYEAQQDKSGLPNDRFSAERPEGSISTLTIQRTEQRDSAMYRCASSLGKSQTQYFGPGTRLLVL.